Following are 8 T cell receptor beta chains from one sample sequenced in a study of control samples from healthy donors and cancer patients. TCRdb's table, derived via immunoSEQ multiplex PCR, lists solely in-frame clones and lacks some. The table shows 100,000 to 150,000 clones, with 70% to 90% occurring only once. Input material: blood. The receptors originated from a man in his forties or fifties in good health.

J is TRBJ2-7 and V is TRBV11-2; D unresolved. Per the germline V gene, CDR1 is SGHAT and CDR2 is FQNNGV. The germline V and J ends were trimmed by 4 bases and 8 bases, with 9 bases remaining between them. The CDR3 is made up of 11 amino acids. CDR3 loop: CASSSATQQYF. CDR3 in DNA: TGTGCCAGCAGCTCCGCCACCCAGCAGTACTTC.

This sequence joins TRBV7-2 and TRBJ1-2; D remains ambiguous. Germline V CDR1 and CDR2: SGHTA, FQGNSA. V was clipped by 5 bases and J by 5 bases, with 12 bases between them. The CDR3 length is 13 residues. The CDR3 coding sequence is TGTGCCAGCAGCCCTCCCGGATTATATGGCTACACCTTC. Amino acid sequence: CASSPPGLYGYTF.

This clone was detected once. Other DNA sequences in the sample encode the same CDR3. The chain is built from TRBV3-1 (or the pseudogene TRBV3-2) and TRBJ2-3; the D is unclear. The CDR3 length is 13 residues. CDR1 LGHDT and CDR2 YNNKEL come from the germline V gene (reference sequence). The V and J ends lost 0 bases and 8 bases respectively, with 9 bases between them. The CDR3 loop is CASSQEGRRTQYF. In DNA, the CDR3 is TGTGCCAGCAGCCAAGAGGGCCGGCGTACGCAGTATTTT.

The rearrangement uses TRBV24-1 and TRBJ1-1; no definite D call. The V end lost 6 bases, the J end lost 11 bases, and 21 bases lay between the germline ends. CDR3 length: 14 residues. Germline CDR1 is KGHDR and CDR2 is SFDVKD. CDR3: CATSSHQDPRIAFF. CDR3 in DNA: TGTGCCACCAGTTCCCACCAGGACCCAAGAATCGCTTTCTTT.

The chain recombines TRBV4-2 with TRBJ1-3; D not resolved. The CDR3 loop spans 17 amino acids. V lost 1 base and J 7 bases, leaving 20 bases between the germline ends. Germline V gives CDR1 LGHNA, CDR2 YNFKEQ. Written as DNA, the CDR3 is TGTGCCAGCAGCCAAGGACCAAAAGGCGGAGGGTGGAACACCATATATTTT. It specifies CASSQGPKGGGWNTIYF.

The J gene is TRBJ1-1, the V gene TRBV9; a possible D gene is TRBD1 (5 bases). The CDR3 runs to 19 residues. Germline CDR1 SGDLS, CDR2 YYNGEE. With 3 bases removed from V and 0 bases from J, the gap between germline ends came to 24 bases. CDR3 nucleotide sequence: TGTGCCAGCAGCGCCATATCCGGCGTCGCTTGGGGCATGAACACTGAAGCTTTCTTT. This gives the protein CASSAISGVAWGMNTEAFF.

A few counts support this clone. The chain joins TRBV28 to TRBJ2-7; 10 bases are shared with TRBD1. This CDR3 spans 17 amino acids. CDR1 and CDR2 from the germline V gene are MDHEN and SYDVKM. J gave up 7 bases and V 6 bases, and 18 bases lay outside the gene matches. The CDR3 protein is CASSGSGRRTGGGEQYF. CDR3 bases: TGTGCCAGCAGCGGATCGGGCCGTAGGACAGGGGGAGGTGAGCAGTACTTC. The entire variable domain, with the rest obtained from reference TRBV28 and TRBJ2-7, is as follows: DVKVTQSSRYLVKRTGEKVFLECVQDMDHENMFWYRQDPGLGLRLIYFSYDVKMKEKGDIPEGYSVSREKKERFSLILESASTNQTSMYLCASSGSGRRTGGGEQYFGPGTRLTVT.

The chain couples TRBV12-3 or TRBV12-4 to TRBJ2-7; TRBD2 might be the D (6 bases). CDR3 length equals 12 residues. Trimming stripped 5 bases from V and 6 bases from J, with 11 bases between. The CDR3 DNA is TGTGCCAGCAGTGGGGACTGGGGCGAGCAGTACTTC. Its translation: CASSGDWGEQYF.